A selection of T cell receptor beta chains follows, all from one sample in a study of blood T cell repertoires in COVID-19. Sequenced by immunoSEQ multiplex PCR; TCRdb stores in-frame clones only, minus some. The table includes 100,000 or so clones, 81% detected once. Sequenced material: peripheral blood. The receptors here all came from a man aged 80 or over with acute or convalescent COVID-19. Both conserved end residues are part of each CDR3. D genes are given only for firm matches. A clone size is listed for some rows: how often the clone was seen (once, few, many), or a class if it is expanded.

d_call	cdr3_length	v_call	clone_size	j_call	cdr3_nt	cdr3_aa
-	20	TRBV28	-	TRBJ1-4	TGTGCCAGCAACGGGAACTTAGGCATTGGGGTGGAGGGGACTAATGAAAAACTGTTTTTT	CASNGNLGIGVEGTNEKLFF
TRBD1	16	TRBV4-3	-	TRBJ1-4	TGCGCCAGCAGCCAAGATAAAGGGACAGGGAATGAAAAACTGTTTTTT	CASSQDKGTGNEKLFF
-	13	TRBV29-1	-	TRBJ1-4	TGCAGCGTGAGATTTGCAACTAATGAAAAACTGTTTTTT	CSVRFATNEKLFF
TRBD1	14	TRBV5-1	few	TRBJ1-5	TGCGCCAGCAGCTGGACAGGGGGCGATCAGCCCCAGCATTTT	CASSWTGGDQPQHF
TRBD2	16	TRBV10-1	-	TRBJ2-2	TGCGCCAGCAGTGAGGACGGGAGGGCAAACACCGGGGAGCTGTTTTTT	CASSEDGRANTGELFF
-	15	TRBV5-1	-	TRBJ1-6	TGCGCCAGCAGCTTGGATCCGGGGGATGGATCACCCCTCCACTTT	CASSLDPGDGSPLHF
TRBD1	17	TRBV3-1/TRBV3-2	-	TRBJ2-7	TGTGCCAGCAGCCTTGAGAGTAGTTGGACAGGGGGCAACGAGCAGTACTTC	CASSLESSWTGGNEQYF
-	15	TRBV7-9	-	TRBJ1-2	TGTGCCAGCAGCTTAGGGGACATAGAGATGTATGGCTACACCTTC	CASSLGDIEMYGYTF
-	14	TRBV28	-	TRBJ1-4	TGTGCCAGCAGTTTATCTGGGGGCAATGAAAAACTGTTTTTT	CASSLSGGNEKLFF
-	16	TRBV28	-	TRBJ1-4	TGTGCCAGCAGTTTTTTATTCGGGACGGGGGATGAAAAACTGTTTTTT	CASSFLFGTGDEKLFF
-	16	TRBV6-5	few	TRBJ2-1	TGTGCCAGCAGTTACTCGGTTGGGAGCTCCTACAATGAGCAGTTCTTC	CASSYSVGSSYNEQFF
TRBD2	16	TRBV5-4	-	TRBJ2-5	TGTGCCAGCAGCCCGGGGACTAGCGGGAGGGAAGAGACCCAGTACTTC	CASSPGTSGREETQYF
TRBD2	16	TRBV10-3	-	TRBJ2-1	TGTGCCATCAGTGCGGGGTCTAGCGGGAGTATGGATGAGCAGTTCTTC	CAISAGSSGSMDEQFF
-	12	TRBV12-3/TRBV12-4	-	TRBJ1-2	TGTGCCAGCAGTTTAACAGGGAGCGGCTACACCTTC	CASSLTGSGYTF
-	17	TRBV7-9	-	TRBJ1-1	TGTGCCAGCAGCTTAGCGCGTCAACTCCTTACGAACACTGAAGCTTTCTTT	CASSLARQLLTNTEAFF
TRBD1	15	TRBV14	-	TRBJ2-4	TGTGCCAGCAGCCAGCAGAGGGGGCCAAGAAACATTCAGTACTTC	CASSQQRGPRNIQYF
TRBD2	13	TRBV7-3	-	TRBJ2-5	TGTGCCAGCAGCCTGACTAGCGGGGAGACCCAGTACTTC	CASSLTSGETQYF
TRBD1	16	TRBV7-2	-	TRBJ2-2	TGTGCCAGCAGCGGGGACAGGGTCTTAGACGCCGGGGAGCTGTTTTTT	CASSGDRVLDAGELFF
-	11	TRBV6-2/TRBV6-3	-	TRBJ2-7	TGTGCCAGCAGTTACCCCGACGAGCAGTACTTC	CASSYPDEQYF
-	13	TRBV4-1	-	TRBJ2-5	TGCGCCAGCAGCCAAGTACCCAGGGAGACCCAGTACTTC	CASSQVPRETQYF
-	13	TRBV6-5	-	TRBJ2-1	TGTGCCAGCACCTCGGATCTAGGAAATGAGCAGTTCTTC	CASTSDLGNEQFF
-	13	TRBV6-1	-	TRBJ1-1	TGTGCCAGCAGTGAAGGAGTGAACACTGAAGCTTTCTTT	CASSEGVNTEAFF
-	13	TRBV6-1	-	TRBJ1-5	TGTGCCAGCAGTGAACGGAGCGTTCAGCCCCAGCATTTT	CASSERSVQPQHF
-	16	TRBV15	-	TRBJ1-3	TGTGCCACCAGCAGACACAGGGATAACTCTGGAAACACCATATATTTT	CATSRHRDNSGNTIYF
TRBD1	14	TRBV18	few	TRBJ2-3	TGTGCCAGCTCACCCACAGGGGGCACAGATACGCAGTATTTT	CASSPTGGTDTQYF
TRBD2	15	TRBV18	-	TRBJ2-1	TGTGCCAGCTCTCTAGCTAGCGGGCCTTACAATGAGCAGTTCTTC	CASSLASGPYNEQFF
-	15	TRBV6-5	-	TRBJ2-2	TGTGCCAGCACCCTAGGCCCGAGGAACACCGGGGAGCTGTTTTTT	CASTLGPRNTGELFF
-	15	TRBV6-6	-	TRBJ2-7	TGTGCCAGCAGTTACATCAGGGTAGGTTCCTACGAGCAGTACTTC	CASSYIRVGSYEQYF
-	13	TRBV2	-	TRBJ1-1	TGTGCCAGCAACAGAGAGGGAGGCACTGAAGCTTTCTTT	CASNREGGTEAFF
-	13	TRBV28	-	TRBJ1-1	TGTGCCAGCAGTTTCGGGGGGCTTGATGAAGCTTTCTTT	CASSFGGLDEAFF
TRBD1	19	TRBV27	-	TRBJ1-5	TGTGCCAGCAGTTCAGTCCCGGGACAGGGTTGGGTGGGCAATCAGCCCCAGCATTTT	CASSSVPGQGWVGNQPQHF
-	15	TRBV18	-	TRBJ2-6	TGTGCCAGCTCACGAGGGAGCTCTGGGGCCAACGTCCTGACTTTC	CASSRGSSGANVLTF
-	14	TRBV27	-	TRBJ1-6	TGTGCCAGCAGTCTCCGGGTCACCTATTCACCCCTCCACTTT	CASSLRVTYSPLHF
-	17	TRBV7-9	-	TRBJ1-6	TGTGCCAGCAGCGCCTATAGGGGGGGCAGGCGGGGTTCACCCCTCCACTTT	CASSAYRGGRRGSPLHF
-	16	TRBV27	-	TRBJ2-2	TGTGCCAGCAGTTTATTCGGCGGATCGAGCACCGGGGAGCTGTTTTTT	CASSLFGGSSTGELFF
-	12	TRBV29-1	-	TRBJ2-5	TGCAGCGTTGACGGGTACCAAGAGACCCAGTACTTC	CSVDGYQETQYF
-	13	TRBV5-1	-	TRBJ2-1	TGCGCCAGCAGCCCGACCGTTAGTGAGGGGCAGTTCTTC	CASSPTVSEGQFF
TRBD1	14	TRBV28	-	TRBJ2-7	TGTGCCAGCAGTCCGCCGGACAGGACTCCTCGTCAGTACTTC	CASSPPDRTPRQYF
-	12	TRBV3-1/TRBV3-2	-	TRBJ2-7	TGTGCCAGCAGCCAAGATAGGAGGGAGCAGTACTTC	CASSQDRREQYF
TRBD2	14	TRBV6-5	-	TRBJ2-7	TGTGCCAGCAGTACGACTAGCGGGACCTACGAGCAGTACTTC	CASSTTSGTYEQYF
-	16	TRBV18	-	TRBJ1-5	TGTGCCAGCTCAGTTGGGACATTCGAGAGCAATCAGCCCCAGCATTTT	CASSVGTFESNQPQHF
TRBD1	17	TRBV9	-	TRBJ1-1	TGTGCCAGCAGCATCCTCCGGGACAGCAACATGAACACTGAAGCTTTCTTT	CASSILRDSNMNTEAFF
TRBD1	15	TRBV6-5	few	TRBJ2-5	TGTGCCAGCGGCTTGGACAGGGGAACTCAAGAGACCCAGTACTTC	CASGLDRGTQETQYF
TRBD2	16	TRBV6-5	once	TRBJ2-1	TGTGCCAGCAGTTACTCAGGTCCTAGCGGCTACAATGAGCAGTTCTTC	CASSYSGPSGYNEQFF
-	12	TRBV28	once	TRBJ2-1	TGTGCCAGCAGTTTATCCAGCAATGAGCAGTTCTTC	CASSLSSNEQFF
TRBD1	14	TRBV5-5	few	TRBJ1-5	TGTGCCAGCAGCCCGGACAGGTTGAGCCAGCCCCAGCATTTT	CASSPDRLSQPQHF
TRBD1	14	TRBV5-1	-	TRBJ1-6	TGCGCCAGCAGCTTGACAGGGGGAAATTCACCCCTCCACTTT	CASSLTGGNSPLHF
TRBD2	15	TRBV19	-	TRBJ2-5	TGTGCCAGTAGTGGAGTAGCGGGATTCCGAGAGACCCAGTACTTC	CASSGVAGFRETQYF
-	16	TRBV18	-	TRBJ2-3	TGTGCCAGCTCACCACTTCGAACAGGTTTGGCAGATACGCAGTATTTT	CASSPLRTGLADTQYF
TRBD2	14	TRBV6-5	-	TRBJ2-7	TGTGCCACCCTTACGAAAGCGGGAGGATTCGAGCAGTACTTC	CATLTKAGGFEQYF